The 25 T cell receptor beta chains in this list originate from one sample, sequenced in a study of TIL therapy for anti-PD-1-resistant metastatic lung cancer. This sample's time point: pre-treatment sample, taken before nivolumab and TIL therapy. Sequencing used immunoSEQ v3. The table came from immunoSEQ multiplex PCR; TCRdb's copy has only in-frame clones and leaves some out. Of approximately 40,000 clones in the sample, less than 75% were seen once. The sequencing used blood, collected at baseline. The source is a person between 30 and 79 years old with non-small cell lung cancer.

The chain recombines TRBV11-3 with TRBJ2-2; 9 bases are shared with TRBD1. V dropped 4 bases and J dropped 7; count of bases not matched to a gene: 7. Germline CDR1 SGHNT, CDR2 YENEEA. The CDR3 consists of 15 residues. The CDR3 DNA sequence: TGTGCCAGCAGCTCCACAGGGGGCGGAAACGGGGAGCTGTTTTTT. It encodes CASSSTGGGNGELFF.

The genes are TRBV9 and TRBJ2-2; 8 bases match TRBD1. V trimming: 3 bases; J trimming: 3 bases; junction bases outside the gene matches: 7. The CDR3 is made up of 16 amino acids. Germline CDR1 and CDR2: SGDLS and YYNGEE. CDR3: CASSELMGQDTGELFF. The CDR3 DNA follows: TGTGCCAGCAGCGAGCTCATGGGACAGGACACCGGGGAGCTGTTTTTT.

The chain joins TRBV28 to TRBJ2-2; 9 nucleotides agree with TRBD1. From germline, CDR1 is MDHEN and CDR2 SYDVKM. V gave up 6 bases and J gave up 5 bases; unmatched junction bases: 10. The CDR3 is 16 residues long. CDR3: CASREGDRVKTGELFF. The DNA of the CDR3 is TGTGCCAGCAGGGAGGGGGACAGGGTAAAAACCGGGGAGCTGTTTTTT.

The chain employs TRBV6-5 and TRBJ2-3; TRBD2 matches 9 bases. Germline trimming cut 5 bases from V and 6 bases from J; bases unmatched to any gene: 9. This CDR3 spans 15 amino acids. Germline-derived CDR1 and CDR2 are MNHEY and SVGAGI. CDR3 protein: CASSGTSTGGDTQYF. The CDR3 DNA follows: TGTGCCAGCAGTGGGACTAGCACCGGAGGGGATACGCAGTATTTT.

The J gene is TRBJ1-2, the V gene TRBV9; maybe TRBD1 (5 bases). From germline, CDR1 is SGDLS and CDR2 YYNGEE. V dropped 3 bases and J dropped 7 bases, with 16 bases sitting between them. This CDR3 has 14 residues. The CDR3 nucleotides are TGTGCCAGCAGCGCCCCCCTTAAGGGGTTTGGCTACACCTTC. It codes for CASSAPLKGFGYTF.

The rearrangement links TRBV4-2 to TRBJ2-1; 10 nucleotides line up with TRBD2. Germline CDR1 reads LGHNA; CDR2 reads YNFKEQ. The CDR3 runs to 16 residues. The V and J ends lost 0 bases and 6 bases, in that order; junction bases with no gene match: 5. CDR3 amino acids: CASSQDWRTSGNEQFF. In nucleotides, the CDR3 is TGTGCCAGCAGCCAAGATTGGAGGACTAGCGGCAATGAGCAGTTCTTC.

The V gene is TRBV28, the J gene TRBJ1-6; unclear D gene. Trimming left V 3 bases short and J 7 bases short, with 13 bases between. This CDR3 is built from 15 residues. Germline V CDR1 and CDR2: MDHEN, SYDVKM. Here the CDR3 reads CASSFFGPGNSPLHF. The CDR3 nucleotides read TGTGCCAGCAGTTTTTTCGGTCCTGGGAATTCACCCCTCCACTTT.

The CDR3 DNA reads TGTGCCAGCAACCGAGAGGCAACTAATGAAAAACTGTTTTTT. The encoded protein is CASNREATNEKLFF. This rearrangement joins TRBV2 to TRBJ1-4; D remains unclear. This CDR3 contains 14 residues. Between the trimmed V and J ends, which lost 7 bases and 0 bases, there was a span of 9 bases. Germline V lookup: CDR1 SNHLY, CDR2 FYNNEI.

In this sample, this clone turned up a few times. The chain employs TRBV7-6 and TRBJ1-1; TRBD1 is a possible D gene (5 bases). This CDR3 region has 13 residues. Looked up from germline, CDR1 is SGHVS and CDR2 is FNYEAQ. The ends were cut back, 2 bases at V and 7 bases at J, with 11 bases in the middle. As DNA, the CDR3 is TGTGCCAGCAGCTTAACCCTCCAGGGTGAAGCTTTCTTT. As protein: CASSLTLQGEAFF.

The V gene is TRBV5-4, the J gene TRBJ1-1; D is possibly TRBD1 (5 bases). V was trimmed by 4 bases and J by 4 bases, leaving 17 bases between them. There are 15 residues in the CDR3. The germline V gene has CDR1 SGHNT and CDR2 YYREEE (reference sequence). CDR3: CASSTGGIIGTEAFF. CDR3 coding DNA: TGTGCCAGCAGCACCGGGGGAATTATCGGCACTGAAGCTTTCTTT.

This clone has a handful of counts. This chain connects TRBV29-1 to TRBJ1-1, with TRBD1 matching 9 bases. Germline V gene sequence: CDR1 SQVTM, CDR2 ANQGSEA. There are 14 residues in the CDR3. Unmatched junction bases numbered 6, after V lost 4 bases and J lost 3 bases. The CDR3 here is CSVGVTGGHTEAFF. The CDR3 DNA reads TGCAGCGTTGGAGTGACAGGGGGTCACACTGAAGCTTTCTTT.

A single count supports this clone. This chain uses TRBV4-1 with TRBJ1-2; TRBD1 matches 10 bases. The CDR3 loop spans 15 amino acids. Trimming took 10 bases from V and 5 from J; bases not matched to a gene: 13. Germline V gene sequence: CDR1 MGHRA, CDR2 YSYEKL. The CDR3, as DNA: TGCGCCACCTACTCTGAGGACAGGGGGAAATATGGCTACACCTTC. Protein product: CATYSEDRGKYGYTF.

This chain connects TRBV5-8 to TRBJ2-3; 9 bases fit TRBD2. The CDR3 totals 16 residues. CDR1 SGHTS and CDR2 YDEGEE come from the germline V gene. V trimming: 2 bases; J trimming: 4 bases; junction bases outside the gene matches: 8. The CDR3 nucleotides read TGTGCCAGCAGCTTAGCTAGCGGGAAATCGGCAGATACGCAGTATTTT. Its protein product is CASSLASGKSADTQYF.

The chain has TRBV18 and TRBJ1-1; D gene uncertain. This CDR3 is built from 14 residues. Trimming shortened V by 0 bases and J by 1 base, and 6 bases separated the two germline ends. The germline gives CDR1 KGHSH, CDR2 LQKENI. CDR3 sequence reads: CASSPPTQNTEAFF. CDR3 nucleotide sequence: TGTGCCAGCTCACCACCGACCCAGAACACTGAAGCTTTCTTT. Full variable domain (remainder filled in from reference TRBV18 and TRBJ1-1): NAGVMQNPRHLVRRRGQEARLRCSPMKGHSHVYWYRQLPEEGLKFMVYLQKENIIDESGMPKERFSAEFPKEGPSILRIQQVVRGDSAAYFCASSPPTQNTEAFFGQGTRLTVV.

DNA for the CDR3: TGTGCCAGCAGCTTACAGGGCGCTGGGGCCAACGTCCTGACTTTC. This gives the protein CASSLQGAGANVLTF. The V and J genes are TRBV5-6 and TRBJ2-6; D is perhaps TRBD1 (6 bases). The CDR3 runs to 15 residues. V was trimmed by 2 bases and J by 2 bases, leaving 8 bases between them. The germline gives CDR1 SGHDT, CDR2 YYEEEE.

The V call is TRBV2, the J call TRBJ2-7; D remains unclear. The CDR3 runs to 14 residues. From germline, CDR1 is SNHLY and CDR2 FYNNEI. V was trimmed by 4 bases and J by 7 bases, leaving 17 bases between them. CDR3 amino acids: CASSAVTSPWEQYF. DNA for the CDR3: TGTGCCAGCAGTGCTGTGACATCCCCCTGGGAGCAGTACTTC.

The chain links TRBV28 to TRBJ2-1; D gene ambiguous. This CDR3 spans 12 amino acids. Germline V lookup: CDR1 MDHEN, CDR2 SYDVKM. V dropped 6 bases and J dropped 5 bases, with 8 bases sitting between them. Written as DNA, the CDR3 is TGTGCCAGCAGCCCCGTAAACAATGAGCAGTTCTTC. Translation gives CASSPVNNEQFF.

This clone was detected a few times. The chain links TRBV5-1 to TRBJ1-6; D call uncertain. V lost 0 bases and J lost 7, with 8 bases in between. The CDR3 covers 14 residues. The germline V gene has CDR1 SGHRS and CDR2 YFSETQ. The DNA for the CDR3 is TGCGCCAGCAGCTTGGACCAGCCCAATTCACCCCTCCACTTT. It codes for CASSLDQPNSPLHF.

The chain joins TRBV29-1 to TRBJ1-1; D possibly corresponds to TRBD1 (5 bases). Trimming shortened V by 6 bases and J by 4 bases, and 15 bases separated the two germline ends. The CDR3 contains 13 residues. Germline lookup yields CDR1 SQVTM and CDR2 ANQGSEA. CDR3 DNA sequence: TGCAGCGTGAGGTCGGGGGAGGGCACTGAAGCTTTCTTT. As protein: CSVRSGEGTEAFF.

The CDR3 DNA follows: TGCAGCGGGGGGGGAGATACGCAGTATTTT. Translation: CSGGGDTQYF. This chain joins TRBV20-1 and TRBJ2-3; 8 nucleotides align to TRBD2. This CDR3 comprises 10 residues. CDR1 and CDR2 (germline): DFQATT, SNEGSKA (reference sequence).

The CDR3, as DNA: TGTGCCAGCAAAGTTGCCTACGAGCAGTACTTC. Encoded protein: CASKVAYEQYF. The chain recombines TRBV25-1 with TRBJ2-7; no firm D call. Germline V lookup: CDR1 MGHDK, CDR2 SYGVNS. Trimming shortened V by 7 bases and J by 2 bases, and 6 bases separated the two germline ends. There are 11 residues in the CDR3.

The chain has TRBV7-2 and TRBJ2-1; D remains unclear. V lost 6 bases and J 1 base, leaving 19 bases between the germline ends. CDR3 size: 17 residues. The germline V gene encodes CDR1 SGHTA and CDR2 FQGNSA. The CDR3 loop is CASRRPSRSLSYNEQFF. DNA of the CDR3: TGTGCCAGCAGGCGTCCTTCTAGAAGTTTGTCCTACAATGAGCAGTTCTTC.

This chain links TRBV4-3 with TRBJ2-1; 8 nucleotides match TRBD2. This CDR3 comprises 18 residues. V was pared by 3 bases and J by 2 bases, with 12 bases of the junction left unmatched. Germline CDR1 reads LGHNA; CDR2 reads YSLEER. The CDR3 coding sequence is TGCGCCAGCAGCCATAGGTACGGGGGGGCAACTCCCTACAATGAGCAGTTCTTC. It translates to CASSHRYGGATPYNEQFF.

The chain uses TRBV30 and TRBJ2-3; 12 bases match TRBD1. The CDR3 runs 16 residues. J lost 3 bases, V lost 2 bases, and 6 bases had no gene match. Germline V gene lookup returns CDR1 GTSNPN and CDR2 SVGIG (reference sequence). The CDR3 region is CAWSSGTGGITDTQYF. CDR3 nucleotides: TGTGCCTGGAGTTCCGGGACAGGGGGCATTACAGATACGCAGTATTTT.

The V gene is TRBV28, the J gene TRBJ2-7, with TRBD2 matching 9 bases. With 4 bases clipped from V and 3 bases from J, the junction kept 10 bases outside the gene matches. The V gene's germline CDR1 is MDHEN and CDR2 SYDVKM. The CDR3 has 16 amino acids. The CDR3 reads CASSSNVAGAGYEQYF. The DNA of the CDR3 is TGTGCCAGCAGTTCGAACGTAGCGGGAGCTGGCTACGAGCAGTACTTC.